This section outlines one T cell receptor (beta chain) sequence together with its context. Its target is not known. These data originate in a study of cytomegalovirus exposure and HLA in healthy donors. PCR amplification relied on 60 Vbeta primers (plus 13 Jbeta primers). Clones were sequenced by immunoSEQ multiplex PCR, and TCRdb holds only the in-frame ones, with some missing. The repertoire holds roughly 200,000 clones, with 70% as singletons. The V end lost 5 bases, the J end lost 3 bases, and 13 bases lay between the germline ends. The CDR3 contains 14 residues. The germline CDR1 and CDR2 sequences are LNHDA and SQIVND (reference sequence). Donors likely had unrecorded immune exposures despite being nominally healthy when sampled. Study results and limitations: Apart from CMV serostatus, no immune exposure information was available. Later analysis identified around 15,000 TCR beta sequences associated with HLA alleles, using a false discovery rate threshold of 0.05.

What was sequenced was PBMCs. This TCR was recovered from a man in his forties in good health and CMV-seropositive. The rearrangement links TRBV19 to TRBJ1-2; D is perhaps TRBD1 (5 bases). CDR3 coding DNA: TGTGCCAGTAGTCCATTCACGGGGGACTATGGCTACACCTTC. The encoded protein is CASSPFTGDYGYTF.